The source of this TCR beta chain is a study of shared clonotypes between healthy human individuals. Study context: Three plates each covered CD4 naive and memory; CD8 naive two, CD8 memory one.

Turning to this clone: The antigen is not known.

Study-wide findings and caveats: About 5.2% was the fraction of naive CD4 clonotypes found shared across several donors. Only a few donors were included, so the genetic and exposure-history diversity represented was limited.

V was cut by 7 bases and J by 0 bases, with 12 bases left in between. The CDR3 totals 15 residues. Germline CDR1 LNHDA, CDR2 SQIVND (reference sequence). Clones were read by immunoSEQ multiplex PCR, and TCRdb kept only the in-frame ones, dropping some. The sample has about 1 million clones; under 80% are singletons. The sequence came from a man aged 18 to 35 in good health. The specimen sequenced was memory CD4+ T cells sorted from blood. The subset is: CD45RA-negative fraction. The chain recombines TRBV19 with TRBJ1-4; no clear D gene. CDR3 in DNA: TGTGCCAGTAAAATCGGCCAGACAACTAATGAAAAACTGTTTTTT. It yields the protein CASKIGQTTNEKLFF.